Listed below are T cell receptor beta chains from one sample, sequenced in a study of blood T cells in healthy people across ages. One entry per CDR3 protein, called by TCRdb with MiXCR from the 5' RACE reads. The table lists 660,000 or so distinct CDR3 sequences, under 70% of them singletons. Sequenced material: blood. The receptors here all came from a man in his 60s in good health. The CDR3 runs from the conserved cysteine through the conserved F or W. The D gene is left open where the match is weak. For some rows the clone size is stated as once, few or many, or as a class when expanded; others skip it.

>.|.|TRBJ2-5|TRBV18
CASSSGGGWETQYF
TGTGCCAGCTCCTCAGGAGGCGGTTGGGAGACCCAGTACTTC
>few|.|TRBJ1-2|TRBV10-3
CAIKGPGNGYTF
TGTGCCATCAAGGGGCCGGGGAATGGCTACACCTTC
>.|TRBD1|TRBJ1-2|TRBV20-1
CSTSKGSGTGINYGYTF
TGCAGTACTAGTAAGGGTTCCGGGACAGGAATTAACTATGGCTACACCTTC
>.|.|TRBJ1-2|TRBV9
CASSVGGGGGYTF
TGTGCCAGCAGCGTAGGGGGGGGTGGCGGCTACACCTTC
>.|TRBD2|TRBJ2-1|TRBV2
CASTRLGLAGGLNEQFF
TGTGCCAGCACCCGCTTGGGACTAGCGGGGGGGCTTAATGAGCAGTTCTTC
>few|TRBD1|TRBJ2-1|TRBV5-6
CASSLTGGMYNEQFF
TGTGCCAGCAGCCTGACAGGGGGCATGTACAATGAGCAGTTCTTC
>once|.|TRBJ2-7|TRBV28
CASSLFPGSGYEQYF
TGTGCCAGCAGTTTATTCCCAGGATCTGGGTACGAGCAGTACTTC
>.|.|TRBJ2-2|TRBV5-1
CASSLLPGVTGELFF
TGCGCCAGCAGCTTATTACCAGGGGTAACCGGGGAGCTGTTTTTT
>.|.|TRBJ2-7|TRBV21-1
CASSSQRVRGGAFTYEQYF
TGTGCCAGCAGCTCCCAGAGAGTGCGCGGCGGGGCCTTCACCTACGAGCAGTACTTC
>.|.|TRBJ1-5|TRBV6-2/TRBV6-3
CASRSQGHTEPQHF
TGTGCCAGCAGATCGCAGGGGCATACGGAGCCCCAGCATTTT
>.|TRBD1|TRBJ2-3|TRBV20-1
CSAYVPRQGPDTQYF
TGCAGTGCTTATGTGCCGCGACAGGGCCCAGATACGCAGTATTTT
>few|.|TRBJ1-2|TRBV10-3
CAISVEGLGYTF
TGTGCCATCAGTGTCGAGGGGTTAGGCTACACCTTC
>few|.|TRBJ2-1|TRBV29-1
CSVQPVGGGRDEQFF
TGCAGCGTCCAACCCGTTGGAGGGGGAAGGGATGAGCAGTTCTTC
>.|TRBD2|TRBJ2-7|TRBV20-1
CSALGTSFSEQYF
TGCAGTGCACTCGGGACTAGCTTTTCCGAGCAGTACTTC
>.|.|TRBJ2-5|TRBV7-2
CASSLVSDSETRYF
TGTGCCAGCAGCTTAGTGAGTGATTCTGAGACCCGGTACTTC
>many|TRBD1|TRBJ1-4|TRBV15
CATSKRQGGEKLFF
TGTGCCACCAGCAAAAGACAGGGAGGTGAAAAACTGTTTTTT
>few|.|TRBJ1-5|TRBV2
CASRPNSNQPQHF
TGTGCCAGCCGGCCCAATAGCAATCAGCCCCAGCATTTT
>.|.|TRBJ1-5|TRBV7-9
CASSLGTDSNQPQHF
TGTGCCAGCAGCTTAGGGACAGATAGCAATCAGCCCCAGCATTTT
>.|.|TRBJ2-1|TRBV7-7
CASSSPTYYNEQFF
TGTGCCAGCAGCTCGCCTACCTACTACAATGAGCAGTTCTTC
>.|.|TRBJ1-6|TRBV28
CASNWGGAGNSPLHF
TGTGCCAGCAACTGGGGGGGTGCCGGTAATTCACCCCTCCACTTT
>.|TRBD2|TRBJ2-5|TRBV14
CASSQEAGLASSETQYF
TGTGCCAGCAGCCAAGAGGCGGGACTAGCATCCTCAGAGACCCAGTACTTC
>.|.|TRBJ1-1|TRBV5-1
CASSLLGASSNTEAFF
TGCGCCAGCAGCTTGCTGGGAGCGTCCTCGAACACTGAAGCTTTCTTT
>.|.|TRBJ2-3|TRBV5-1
CASSLRFDSTDTQYF
TGCGCCAGCAGCTTGCGCTTCGATAGCACAGATACGCAGTATTTT
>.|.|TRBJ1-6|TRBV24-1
CATSDWGVNSPLHF
TGTGCCACCAGTGATTGGGGAGTTAATTCACCCCTCCACTTT